These 24 T cell receptor beta chains came from one sample sequenced in a study of blood T cells in healthy people across ages. Through a sample-barcoded 5' primer and a J-beta primer mix, a second PCR was run for roughly 7 to 12 cycles. Using its own MiXCR run on the 5' RACE reads, TCRdb lists one record per CDR3 protein. Among over 700,000 distinct CDR3 sequences listed, around half were seen once. Sequencing was done on a sample of blood. These receptors all stem from an elderly man in good health.

The rearrangement joins TRBV4-1 to TRBJ1-6; D is unclear. From germline, CDR1 is MGHRA and CDR2 YSYEKL. V dropped 1 base and J dropped 10 bases, with 14 bases sitting between them. This CDR3 contains 15 residues. The CDR3 spells CASSQVGGLGSPLHF. The DNA of the CDR3 is TGCGCCAGCAGCCAAGTTGGTGGACTTGGGTCACCCCTCCACTTT.

The chain links TRBV12-3 or TRBV12-4 to TRBJ1-1, with 11 bases lining up with TRBD1. The CDR3 totals 14 residues. J was trimmed by 4 bases and V by 5 bases; bases with no gene match: 3. The CDR3 DNA is TGTGCCAGCAGTGGACAGGGGGCGGTCACTGAAGCTTTCTTT. Translation: CASSGQGAVTEAFF.

This clonotype was recorded only once. The rearrangement links TRBV5-1 to TRBJ2-5; 7 bases line up with TRBD2. The CDR3 consists of 14 residues. CDR1 and CDR2 from the germline V gene are SGHRS and YFSETQ. V gave up 2 bases and J gave up 2 bases; unmatched junction bases: 3. DNA of the CDR3: TGCGCCAGCAGCTTTCGGACTAGGCAAGAGACCCAGTACTTC. It is translated as CASSFRTRQETQYF.

The genes are TRBV18 and TRBJ2-5, with 7 bases lining up with TRBD2. The J call is uncertain, as TRBJ2-7 better fits the DNA end. The CDR3 is 11 amino acids. Germline loops: CDR1 KGHSH, CDR2 LQKENI. CDR3 amino acids: CASSGGDEQYF. The CDR3 DNA reads as TGTGCCAGCTCGGGGGGGGACGAGCAGTACTTC.

The genes are TRBV3-1 and TRBJ2-7; D is unclear. The V and J ends lost 0 bases and 5 bases respectively, with 17 bases between them. The CDR3 loop spans 16 amino acids. CDR1 and CDR2 from the germline V gene are LGHDT and YNNKEL (reference sequence). The CDR3 DNA follows: TGTGCCAGCAGCCAAGATTTTCGTTCCGCCTTGCACGAGCAGTACTTC. Its translation: CASSQDFRSALHEQYF.

This chain connects TRBV11-2 to TRBJ2-7; D possibly uses TRBD1 or TRBD2 (5 bases each). The germline V gene encodes CDR1 SGHAT and CDR2 FQNNGV. This CDR3 comprises 15 residues. V was shortened by 3 bases and J by 7 bases, with 19 bases between the two germline ends. CDR3 DNA sequence: TGTGCCAGCAGCTTCGGGGCCGGGCCGACGGCAGAGCAGTACTTC. Translation gives CASSFGAGPTAEQYF.

On this clonotype itself: An end of the junction differs from the germline gene, which may be a read error. The rearrangement uses TRBV29-1 and TRBJ1-2, with D possibly being TRBD1 (6 bases). The CDR3 totals 16 residues. Germline CDR1 and CDR2: SQVTM and ANQGSEA. The CDR3 DNA reads as TGCAGCGCTGAAGATGCCCCGGGCAGGGGTTTATATGGCTACACCTTC. Translating gives CSAEDAPGRGLYGYTF.

This chain uses TRBV20-1 with TRBJ1-1; D not resolved. The CDR3 has 15 amino acids. V shed 0 bases and J shed 3 bases, with 14 bases lying between them. Germline V gene sequence: CDR1 DFQATT, CDR2 SNEGSKA (reference sequence). The CDR3 reads CSARDNSLWDTEAFF. The DNA of the CDR3 is TGCAGTGCTAGAGATAACTCACTATGGGACACTGAAGCTTTCTTT.

The chain joins TRBV11-1 to TRBJ1-1, with a possible D match to TRBD1 (6 bases). CDR3 length: 15 amino acids. The germline V gene encodes CDR1 SGHAT and CDR2 FQDESV (reference sequence). Trimming pared 5 bases from V and 3 bases from J, leaving 16 bases between. CDR3 coding DNA: TGTGCCAGCAGCCCAGGCGGGGGGCCGGACACTGAAGCTTTCTTT. It codes for CASSPGGGPDTEAFF.

In its sample, this clonotype was seen a few times. The chain is built from TRBV12-3 or TRBV12-4 and TRBJ2-4, with 8 positions matching TRBD2. V was pared by 7 bases and J by 6 bases, with 8 bases of the junction left unmatched. There are 14 residues in the CDR3. The chain's CDR3 is CASTHPGGGNIQYF. As DNA, the CDR3 is TGTGCCAGCACCCATCCGGGGGGGGGAAACATTCAGTACTTC.

The chain couples TRBV5-1 to TRBJ2-1, with 7 bases fitting TRBD2. There are 15 residues in the CDR3. Germline V gives CDR1 SGHRS, CDR2 YFSETQ. The trim removed 0 bases at V and 5 bases at J, leaving 5 bases unmatched. CDR3: CASSLAPSGNNEQFF. CDR3 coding DNA: TGCGCCAGCAGCTTGGCTCCTAGCGGTAACAATGAGCAGTTCTTC.

The chain is built from TRBV29-1 and TRBJ2-7; TRBD1 is a possible D gene (8 bases). The germline gives CDR1 SQVTM, CDR2 ANQGSEA. The CDR3 consists of 15 residues. V dropped 8 bases and J dropped 0 bases, with 20 bases sitting between them. CDR3 coding DNA: TGCAGCACCACAGGGGGGGCAGGGAGCTCCTACGAGCAGTACTTC. Its translation: CSTTGGAGSSYEQYF.

The chain employs TRBV7-2 and TRBJ2-7; 7 nucleotides agree with TRBD2. The CDR3 is 15 residues long. Germline lookup yields CDR1 SGHTA and CDR2 FQGNSA. V gave up 0 bases and J gave up 4 bases; unmatched junction bases: 6. The CDR3 protein is CASSLAGGPLYEQYF. The CDR3 region has the DNA TGTGCCAGCAGCTTAGCGGGAGGGCCTTTATACGAGCAGTACTTC.

This sequence joins TRBV29-1 and TRBJ1-1; 8 nucleotides match TRBD1. CDR1 and CDR2 from the germline V gene are SQVTM and ANQGSEA. The CDR3 loop spans 16 amino acids. V dropped 7 bases and J dropped 5; count of bases not matched to a gene: 18. The DNA for the CDR3 is TGCAGCGCCCGAAAACGACTACAGGGGGGTCTGACTGAAGCTTTCTTT. As protein: CSARKRLQGGLTEAFF. Supplemented by reference TRBV29-1 and TRBJ1-1, the full variable domain reads SAVISQKPSRDICQRGTSLTIQCQVDSQVTMMFWYRQQPGQSLTLIATANQGSEATYESGFVIDKFPISRPNLTFSTLTVSNMSPEDSSIYLCSARKRLQGGLTEAFFGQGTRLTVV.

The rearrangement uses TRBV12-3 or TRBV12-4 and TRBJ2-1, with TRBD2 as a possible D gene (5 bases). The CDR3 runs to 20 residues. The V end was cut by 1 base, the J end by 0 bases, with 22 bases between. The CDR3: CASSLGRVGSTRYSYNEQFF. The CDR3 DNA reads TGTGCCAGCAGTTTAGGGCGGGTCGGGTCGACAAGATACTCCTACAATGAGCAGTTCTTC.

The table lists this clonotype with a few counts. The chain employs TRBV12-3 or TRBV12-4 and TRBJ2-5; 8 bases map to TRBD2. This CDR3 contains 14 residues. J lost 10 bases, V lost 6 bases, and 13 bases had no gene match. CDR3 protein: CASRKIAGTNDQYF. The DNA for the CDR3 is TGTGCCAGCAGGAAGATAGCGGGGACTAATGACCAGTACTTC.

In this sample, this clonotype turned up a few times. The chain joins TRBV2 to TRBJ2-3; 7 bases map to TRBD1. J gave up 5 bases and V 10 bases, and 15 bases lay outside the gene matches. CDR1 is SNHLY, CDR2 FYNNEI, per germline. This CDR3 comprises 15 residues. CDR3 sequence: CATRPLTGQGDTQYF. The CDR3 DNA reads as TGTGCCACCCGACCATTGACAGGGCAAGGAGATACGCAGTATTTT. Full variable domain (outside the CDR3, taken from reference TRBV2 and TRBJ2-3): EPEVTQTPSHQVTQMGQEVILRCVPISNHLYFYWYRQILGQKVEFLVSFYNNEISEKSEIFDDQFSVERPDGSNFTLKIRSTKLEDSAMYFCATRPLTGQGDTQYFGPGTRLTVL.

The chain carries TRBV4-2 and TRBJ1-5; 12 nucleotides align to TRBD1. The CDR3 spans 16 residues. CDR1 is LGHNA, CDR2 YNFKEQ, per germline. The V segment lost 3 bases and the J segment 1 base; nucleotides outside the gene matches: 1. CDR3 sequence (DNA): TGTGCCAGCAGCCAGGGACAGGGGGCGAGCAATCAGCCCCAGCATTTT. Amino acids: CASSQGQGASNQPQHF.

V and J are TRBV10-2 and TRBJ2-6; D gene ambiguous. The CDR3 extends over 16 amino acids. Trimming removed 7 bases from V and 0 bases from J, with 13 bases in between. Germline-derived CDR1 and CDR2 are WSHSY and SAAADI. In nucleotides, the CDR3 is TGCGCCAGCAAGGCCGAGGCCCTCTCTGGGGCCAACGTCCTGACTTTC. It yields the protein CASKAEALSGANVLTF.

The rearrangement joins TRBV10-2 to TRBJ2-7, with D perhaps TRBD2 (5 bases). Looked up from germline, CDR1 is WSHSY and CDR2 is SAAADI. This CDR3 region has 12 residues. V gave up 6 bases and J gave up 3 bases, with 9 bases separating them. The CDR3 here is CASRTLGYEQYF. The CDR3 DNA follows: TGCGCCAGCAGGACACTAGGCTACGAGCAGTACTTC.

In this sample, this clonotype turned up many times. The chain recombines TRBV29-1 with TRBJ2-3; D possibly corresponds to TRBD1 (5 bases). Looked up from germline, CDR1 is SQVTM and CDR2 is ANQGSEA. V lost 3 bases to trimming and J lost 4 bases, with 8 bases between them. This CDR3 is built from 12 residues. The CDR3 reads CSVDQGADTQYF. DNA for the CDR3: TGCAGCGTTGATCAGGGTGCAGATACGCAGTATTTT.

This clonotype was seen ten or more times. The V and J genes are TRBV5-1 and TRBJ2-2; 9 positions agree with TRBD1. The germline CDR1 and CDR2 sequences are SGHRS and YFSETQ. The CDR3 is 15 residues long. The V gene end was trimmed by 3 bases and the J gene end by 4 bases; junction bases not matched to a gene: 4. CDR3 in amino acids: CASSSETGGTGELFF. The CDR3 DNA is TGCGCCAGCAGCTCCGAGACAGGGGGCACCGGGGAGCTGTTTTTT.

To note about this clonotype: Sequence at one end of the junction differs from germline and may be a read error. The V and J genes are TRBV5-1 and TRBJ2-1, with D possibly matching TRBD2 (5 bases). CDR3 length: 13 amino acids. Per the germline V gene, CDR1 is SGHRS and CDR2 is YFSETQ. In DNA form, the CDR3 reads TGCGCCAGCGGCTTCTCGGGAATCAATGAGCAGTTCTTC. Its translation: CASGFSGINEQFF.

The V and J genes are TRBV11-2 and TRBJ2-1; D possibly corresponds to TRBD1 (6 bases). The CDR3 is 18 residues long. V was pared by 1 base and J by 0 bases, with 16 bases between. CDR1 and CDR2 from the germline V gene are SGHAT and FQNNGV. CDR3 protein: CASSLVRGPAYSYNEQFF. The CDR3 DNA follows: TGTGCCAGCAGCTTAGTCAGGGGACCGGCATACTCCTACAATGAGCAGTTCTTC.